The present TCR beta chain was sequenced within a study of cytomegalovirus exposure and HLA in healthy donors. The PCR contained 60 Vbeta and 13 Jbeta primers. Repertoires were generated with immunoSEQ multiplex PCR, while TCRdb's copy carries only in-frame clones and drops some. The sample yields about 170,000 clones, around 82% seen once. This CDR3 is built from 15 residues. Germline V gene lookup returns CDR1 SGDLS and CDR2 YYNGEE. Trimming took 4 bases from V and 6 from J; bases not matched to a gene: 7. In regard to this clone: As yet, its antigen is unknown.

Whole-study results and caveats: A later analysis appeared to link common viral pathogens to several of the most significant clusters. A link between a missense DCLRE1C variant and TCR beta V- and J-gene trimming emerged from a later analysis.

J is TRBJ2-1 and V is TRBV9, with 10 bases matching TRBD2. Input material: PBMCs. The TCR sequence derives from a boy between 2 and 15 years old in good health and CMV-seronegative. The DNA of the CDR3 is TGTGCCAGCAGCACCAGCGGGAGGGCCGGCAATGAGCAGTTCTTC. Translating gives CASSTSGRAGNEQFF.